These 12 T cell receptor beta chains were sequenced from one sample in a study of blood T cell repertoires in COVID-19. The data were produced by immunoSEQ multiplex PCR, yet TCRdb's version contains in-frame clones alone and is incomplete. The table records about 220,000 clones, roughly nine tenths of them present only once. Sequencing was carried out using PBMCs or T cells enriched from blood (not recorded which). Receptors were obtained from a woman aged 18-29 years in a cohort exposed to, infected with or recovered from COVID-19 (not recorded which).

This clone was picked up a small number of times. The chain links TRBV19 to TRBJ1-2, with D maybe TRBD1 (6 bases). This CDR3 is 15 amino acids long. The V gene's germline CDR1 is LNHDA and CDR2 SQIVND (reference sequence). The V and J ends lost 2 bases and 8 bases respectively, with 18 bases between them. DNA for the CDR3: TGTGCCAGTAGTATAAAATCAGGGGATAAGCGCGGCTACACCTTC. Translated: CASSIKSGDKRGYTF.

The chain combines TRBV3-1 (or the pseudogene TRBV3-2) with TRBJ1-6; 8 bases agree with TRBD1. V lost 0 bases and J lost 13; bases outside the gene matches: 5. In germline, CDR1 is LGHDT, CDR2 YNNKEL (reference sequence). CDR3 length: 14 amino acids. DNA for the CDR3: TGTGCCAGCAGCCAAGAGGGGACAGGTCGGCCCCTCCACTTT. Protein sequence: CASSQEGTGRPLHF.

The chain recombines TRBV7-6 with TRBJ1-1, with D possibly being TRBD1 (6 bases). V lost 8 bases to trimming and J lost 0 bases, with 16 bases between them. The CDR3 sequence is 15 residues long. CDR1 and CDR2 from the germline V gene are SGHVS and FNYEAQ. This chain's CDR3 is CASGPVQGMNTEAFF. CDR3 DNA sequence: TGTGCCAGCGGACCAGTACAGGGTATGAACACTGAAGCTTTCTTT.

The chain links TRBV10-3 to TRBJ1-2, with 9 bases identical to TRBD1. After removal of 3 bases from V and 7 bases from J, the junction contained 9 bases not matched to a gene. Germline V lookup: CDR1 ENHRY, CDR2 SYGVKD. The CDR3 contains 15 residues. The CDR3 bases are TGTGCCATCAGTGACCTAGAGGGACAGGGAGTTGGCTACACCTTC. Protein sequence: CAISDLEGQGVGYTF.

This chain joins TRBV27 and TRBJ2-7, with D possibly TRBD1 on 6 matching bases. The CDR3 has 16 amino acids. Germline assignment: CDR1 MNHEY and CDR2 SMNVEV (reference sequence). V gave up 4 bases and J gave up 2 bases, with 18 bases separating them. The chain's CDR3 is CASSSVGQGNPYEQYF. CDR3 in DNA: TGTGCCAGCAGTTCAGTGGGTCAGGGGAACCCCTACGAGCAGTACTTC.

The rearrangement joins TRBV18 to TRBJ2-7, with TRBD2 matching 11 bases. There are 15 residues in the CDR3. The J segment lost 4 bases and the V segment lost 3 bases, leaving 5 bases of the junction unmatched. The germline V gene encodes CDR1 KGHSH and CDR2 LQKENI. The CDR3 nucleotides read TGTGCCAGCTCACCGGTGACTAGCGGGGAATACGAGCAGTACTTC. This sequence encodes CASSPVTSGEYEQYF.

The chain couples TRBV7-8 to TRBJ2-1; 11 positions agree with TRBD2. This CDR3 spans 17 amino acids. Germline assignment: CDR1 SGHVS and CDR2 FQNEAQ. With V trimmed by 1 base and J by 8 bases, 10 bases remained unmatched. This CDR3 is CASSLEYSGRDYHEQFF. The CDR3 DNA reads as TGTGCCAGCAGCTTAGAATATAGCGGGAGGGATTACCATGAGCAGTTCTTC.

The chain employs TRBV2 and TRBJ2-2, with D possibly being TRBD2 (6 bases). Germline loops: CDR1 SNHLY, CDR2 FYNNEI. The length of the CDR3 is 17 residues. V was trimmed by 2 bases and J by 5 bases, leaving 18 bases between them. The CDR3: CASSERGTGEGTGELFF. CDR3 nucleotides: TGTGCCAGCAGTGAAAGGGGAACGGGAGAGGGGACCGGGGAGCTGTTTTTT.

This clone was picked up one time. V is TRBV2 and J is TRBJ2-2, with TRBD1 identical over 9 bases. Looked up from germline, CDR1 is SNHLY and CDR2 is FYNNEI. J was trimmed by 3 bases and V by 6 bases; bases with no gene match: 5. The CDR3 extends over 15 amino acids. The CDR3 spells CASRGQGTYTGELFF. For the CDR3, the DNA is TGTGCCAGCAGAGGACAGGGGACGTACACCGGGGAGCTGTTTTTT.

The rearrangement joins TRBV19 to TRBJ1-1; the D is unclear. This CDR3 has 12 residues. From germline, CDR1 is LNHDA and CDR2 SQIVND (reference sequence). Trimming pared 7 bases from V and 11 bases from J, leaving 17 bases between. CDR3 sequence: CASMRSSVAAFF. The CDR3 nucleotides are TGTGCCAGTATGAGGTCGTCGGTGGCGGCTTTCTTT.

The chain employs TRBV28 and TRBJ1-2; 8 nucleotides agree with TRBD1. V trimming: 5 bases; J trimming: 3 bases; junction bases outside the gene matches: 8. Germline V gene data show CDR1 as MDHEN and CDR2 as SYDVKM. This CDR3 is 15 amino acids long. The CDR3 DNA reads TGTGCCAGCAGTCTCCAAGGACAGGGTCACTATGGCTACACCTTC. As protein: CASSLQGQGHYGYTF.

This clone has just one count. This chain connects TRBV30 to TRBJ1-1; D gene uncertain. Germline V gene data show CDR1 as GTSNPN and CDR2 as SVGIG (reference sequence). The ends were cut back, 4 bases at V and 4 bases at J, with 13 bases in the middle. CDR3 size: 13 residues. The DNA for the CDR3 is TGTGCCTGGAAGCGTTGGGAGGTCACTGAAGCTTTCTTT. It codes for CAWKRWEVTEAFF. The full variable domain, with the rest looked up from reference TRBV30 and TRBJ1-1, is SQTIHQWPATLVQPVGSPLSLECTVEGTSNPNLYWYRQAAGRGLQLLFYSVGIGQISSEVPQNLSASRPQDRQFILSSKKLLLSDSGFYLCAWKRWEVTEAFFGQGTRLTVV.